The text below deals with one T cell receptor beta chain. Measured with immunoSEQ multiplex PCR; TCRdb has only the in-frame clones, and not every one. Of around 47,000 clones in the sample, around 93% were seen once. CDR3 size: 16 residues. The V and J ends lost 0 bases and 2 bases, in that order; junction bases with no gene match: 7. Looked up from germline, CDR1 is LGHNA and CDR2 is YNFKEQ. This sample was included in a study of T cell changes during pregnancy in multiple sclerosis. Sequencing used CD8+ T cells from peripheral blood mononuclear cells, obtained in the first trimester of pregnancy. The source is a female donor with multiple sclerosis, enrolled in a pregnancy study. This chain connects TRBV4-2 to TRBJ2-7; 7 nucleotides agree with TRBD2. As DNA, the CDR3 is TGTGCCAGCAGCCAAGATTGGGCTAGCGGTACCTACGAGCAGTACTTC. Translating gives CASSQDWASGTYEQYF.